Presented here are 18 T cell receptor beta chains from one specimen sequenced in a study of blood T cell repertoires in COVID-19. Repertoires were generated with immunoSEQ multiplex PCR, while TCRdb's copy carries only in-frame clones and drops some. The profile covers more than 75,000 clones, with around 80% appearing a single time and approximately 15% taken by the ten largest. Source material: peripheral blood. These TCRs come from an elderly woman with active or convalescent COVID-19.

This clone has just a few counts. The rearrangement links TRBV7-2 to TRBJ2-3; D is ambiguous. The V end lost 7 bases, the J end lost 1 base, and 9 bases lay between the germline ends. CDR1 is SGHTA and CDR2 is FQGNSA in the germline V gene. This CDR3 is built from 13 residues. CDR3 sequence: CASILVGTDTQYF. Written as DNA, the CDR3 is TGTGCCAGCATCCTCGTTGGCACAGATACGCAGTATTTT. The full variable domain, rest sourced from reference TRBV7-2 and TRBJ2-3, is GAGVSQSPSNKVTEKGKDVELRCDPISGHTALYWYRQSLGQGLEFLIYFQGNSAPDKSGLPSDRFSAERTGGSVSTLTIQRTQQEDSAVYLCASILVGTDTQYFGPGTRLTVL.

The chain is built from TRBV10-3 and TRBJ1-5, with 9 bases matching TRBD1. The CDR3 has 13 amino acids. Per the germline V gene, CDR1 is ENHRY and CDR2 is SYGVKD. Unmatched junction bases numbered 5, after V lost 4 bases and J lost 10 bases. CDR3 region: CAISGDRVHPQHF. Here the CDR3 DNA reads TGTGCCATCAGTGGGGACAGGGTCCACCCCCAGCATTTT.

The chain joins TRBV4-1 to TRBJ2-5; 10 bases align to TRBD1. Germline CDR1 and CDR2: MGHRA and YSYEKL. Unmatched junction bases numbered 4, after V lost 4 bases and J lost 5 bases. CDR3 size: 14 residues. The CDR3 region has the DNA TGCGCCAGCAGCCCGACAGGGGGCGCGGAGACCCAGTACTTC. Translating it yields CASSPTGGAETQYF.

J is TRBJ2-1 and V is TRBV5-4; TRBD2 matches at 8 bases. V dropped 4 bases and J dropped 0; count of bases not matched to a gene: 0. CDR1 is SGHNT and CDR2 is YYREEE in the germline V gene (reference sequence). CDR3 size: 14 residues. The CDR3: CASSLAGSYNEQFF. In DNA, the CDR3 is TGTGCCAGCAGCCTAGCGGGCTCCTACAATGAGCAGTTCTTC.

The CDR3 spells CASSIMWTENTEAFF. The DNA of the CDR3 is TGTGCCAGTAGTATCATGTGGACAGAGAACACTGAAGCTTTCTTT. V and J are TRBV19 and TRBJ1-1; D might be TRBD1 (6 bases). V lost 3 bases to trimming and J lost 1 base, with 12 bases between them. Germline V gene sequence: CDR1 LNHDA, CDR2 SQIVND (reference sequence). CDR3 length: 15 residues. The variable domain in full, with the rest retrieved from reference TRBV19 and TRBJ1-1, is DGGITQSPKYLFRKEGQNVTLSCEQNLNHDAMYWYRQDPGQGLRLIYYSQIVNDFQKGDIAEGYSVSREKKESFPLTVTSAQKNPTAFYLCASSIMWTENTEAFFGQGTRLTVV.

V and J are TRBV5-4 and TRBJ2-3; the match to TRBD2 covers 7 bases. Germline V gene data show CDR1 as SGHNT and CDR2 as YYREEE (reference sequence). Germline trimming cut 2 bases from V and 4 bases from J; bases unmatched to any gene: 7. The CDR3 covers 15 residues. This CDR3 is CASSLSGGGSDTQYF. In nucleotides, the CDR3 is TGTGCCAGCAGCTTAAGTGGGGGGGGGTCAGATACGCAGTATTTT.

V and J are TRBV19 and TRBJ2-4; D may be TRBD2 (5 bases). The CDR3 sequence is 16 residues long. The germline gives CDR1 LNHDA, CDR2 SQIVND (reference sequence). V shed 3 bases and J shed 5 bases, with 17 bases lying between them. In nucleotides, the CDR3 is TGTGCCAGTAGTATCGAGGTGACGGGATCCCAAAACATTCAGTACTTC. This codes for CASSIEVTGSQNIQYF.

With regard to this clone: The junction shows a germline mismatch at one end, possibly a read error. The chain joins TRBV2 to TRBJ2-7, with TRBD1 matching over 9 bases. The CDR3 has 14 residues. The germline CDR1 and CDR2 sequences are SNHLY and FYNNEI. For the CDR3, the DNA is TGTGCCAGCAGGGAACCGGGACAGGGCGTTTCAGAAGACTTC. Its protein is CASREPGQGVSEDF.

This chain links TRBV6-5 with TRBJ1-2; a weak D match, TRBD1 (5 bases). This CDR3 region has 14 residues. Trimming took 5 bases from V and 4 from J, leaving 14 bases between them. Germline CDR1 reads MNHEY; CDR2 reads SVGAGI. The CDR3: CASSKTGGSYGYTF. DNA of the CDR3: TGTGCCAGCAGTAAAACCGGGGGGAGCTATGGCTACACCTTC.

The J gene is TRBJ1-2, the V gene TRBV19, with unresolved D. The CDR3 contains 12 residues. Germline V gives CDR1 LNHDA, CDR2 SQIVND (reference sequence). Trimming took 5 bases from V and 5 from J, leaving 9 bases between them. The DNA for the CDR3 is TGTGCCAGTAGTGACACCCCTTATGGCTACACCTTC. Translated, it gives CASSDTPYGYTF.

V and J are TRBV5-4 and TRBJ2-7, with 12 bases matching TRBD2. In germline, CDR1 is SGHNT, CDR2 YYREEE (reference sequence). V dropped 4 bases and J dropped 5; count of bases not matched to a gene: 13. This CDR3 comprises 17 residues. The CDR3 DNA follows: TGTGCCAGCAGCCCAGGGACTAGCGGGCCGATTTGGAACGAGCAGTACTTC. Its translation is CASSPGTSGPIWNEQYF.

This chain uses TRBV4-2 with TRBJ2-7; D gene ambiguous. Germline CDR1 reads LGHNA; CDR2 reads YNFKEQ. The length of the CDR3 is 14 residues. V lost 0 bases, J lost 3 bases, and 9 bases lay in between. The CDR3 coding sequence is TGTGCCAGCAGCCAAGATTTGCAGGACTACGAGCAGTACTTC. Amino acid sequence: CASSQDLQDYEQYF.

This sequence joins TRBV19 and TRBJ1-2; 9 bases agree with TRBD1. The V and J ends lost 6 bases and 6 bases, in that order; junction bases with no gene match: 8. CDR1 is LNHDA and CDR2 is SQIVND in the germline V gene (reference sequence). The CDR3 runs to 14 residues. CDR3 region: CASSGTGNLDGYTF. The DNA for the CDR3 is TGTGCCAGTAGCGGGACAGGGAATTTGGATGGCTACACCTTC. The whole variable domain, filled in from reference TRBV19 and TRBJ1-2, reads DGGITQSPKYLFRKEGQNVTLSCEQNLNHDAMYWYRQDPGQGLRLIYYSQIVNDFQKGDIAEGYSVSREKKESFPLTVTSAQKNPTAFYLCASSGTGNLDGYTFGSGTRLTVV.

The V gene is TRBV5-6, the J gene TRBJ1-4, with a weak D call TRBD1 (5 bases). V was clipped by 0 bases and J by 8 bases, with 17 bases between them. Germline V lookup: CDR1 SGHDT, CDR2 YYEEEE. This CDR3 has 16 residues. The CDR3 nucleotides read TGTGCCAGCAGCTTGGGCCTCGGATGGGAGGGGGAAAAACTGTTTTTT. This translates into CASSLGLGWEGEKLFF.

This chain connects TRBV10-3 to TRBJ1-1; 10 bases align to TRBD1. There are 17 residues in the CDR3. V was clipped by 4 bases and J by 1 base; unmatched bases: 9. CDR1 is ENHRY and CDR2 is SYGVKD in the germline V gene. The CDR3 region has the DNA TGTGCCATCAGTGCAAAAGGGACAGGGGATGGGAACACTGAAGCTTTCTTT. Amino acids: CAISAKGTGDGNTEAFF.

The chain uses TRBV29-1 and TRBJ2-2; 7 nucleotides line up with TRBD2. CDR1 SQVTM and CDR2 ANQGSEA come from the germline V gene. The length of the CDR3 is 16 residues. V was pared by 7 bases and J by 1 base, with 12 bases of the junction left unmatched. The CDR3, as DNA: TGCAGCGGATGCCTAGCGGCACTAGGGAACACCGGGGAGCTGTTTTTT. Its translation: CSGCLAALGNTGELFF.

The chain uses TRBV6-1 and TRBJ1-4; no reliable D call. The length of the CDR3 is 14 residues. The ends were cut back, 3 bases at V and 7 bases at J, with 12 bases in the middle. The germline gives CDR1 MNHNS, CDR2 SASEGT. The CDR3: CASSDIKEGEKLFF. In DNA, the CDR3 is TGTGCCAGCAGTGACATCAAAGAGGGTGAAAAACTGTTTTTT.

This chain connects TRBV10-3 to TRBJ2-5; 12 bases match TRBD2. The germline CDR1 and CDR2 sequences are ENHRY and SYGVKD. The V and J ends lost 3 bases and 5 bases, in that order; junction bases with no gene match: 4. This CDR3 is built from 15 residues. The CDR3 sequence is CAISDLAGGRETQYF. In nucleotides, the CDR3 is TGTGCCATCAGTGACCTAGCGGGGGGGCGTGAGACCCAGTACTTC.